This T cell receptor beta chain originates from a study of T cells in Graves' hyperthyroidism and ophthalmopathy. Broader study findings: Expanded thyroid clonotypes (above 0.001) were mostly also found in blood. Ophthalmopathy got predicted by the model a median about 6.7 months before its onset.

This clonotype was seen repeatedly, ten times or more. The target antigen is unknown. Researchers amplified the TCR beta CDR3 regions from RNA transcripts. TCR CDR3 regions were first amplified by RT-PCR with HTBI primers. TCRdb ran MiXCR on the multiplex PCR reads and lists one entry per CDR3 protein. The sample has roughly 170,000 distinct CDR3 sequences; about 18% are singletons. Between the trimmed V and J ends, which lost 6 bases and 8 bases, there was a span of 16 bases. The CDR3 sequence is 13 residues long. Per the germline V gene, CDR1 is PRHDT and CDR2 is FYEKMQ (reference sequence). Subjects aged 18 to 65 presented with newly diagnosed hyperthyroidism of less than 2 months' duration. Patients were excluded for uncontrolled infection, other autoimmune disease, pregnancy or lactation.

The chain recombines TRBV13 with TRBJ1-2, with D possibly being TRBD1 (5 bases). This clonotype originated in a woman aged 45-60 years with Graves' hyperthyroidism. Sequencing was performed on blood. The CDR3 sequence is CASSSNQGEGYTF. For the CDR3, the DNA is TGTGCCAGCAGTTCCAACCAGGGAGAGGGCTACACCTTC.